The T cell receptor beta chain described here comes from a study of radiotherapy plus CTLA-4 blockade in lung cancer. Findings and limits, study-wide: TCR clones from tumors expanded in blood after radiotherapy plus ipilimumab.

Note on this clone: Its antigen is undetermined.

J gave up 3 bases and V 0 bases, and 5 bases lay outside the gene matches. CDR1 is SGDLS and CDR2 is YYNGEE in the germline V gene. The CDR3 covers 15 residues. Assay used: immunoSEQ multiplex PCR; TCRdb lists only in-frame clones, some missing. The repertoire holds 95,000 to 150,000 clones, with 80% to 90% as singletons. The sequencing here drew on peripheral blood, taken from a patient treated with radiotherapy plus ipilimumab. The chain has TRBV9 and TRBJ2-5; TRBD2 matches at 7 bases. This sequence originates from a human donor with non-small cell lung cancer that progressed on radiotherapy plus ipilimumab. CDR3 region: CASSVGGGIKETQYF. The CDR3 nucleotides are TGTGCCAGCAGCGTAGGGGGAGGGATTAAAGAGACCCAGTACTTC.